Listed below are T cell receptor beta chains from one sample, sequenced in a study of vaccination and CD4 T cells after COVID-19. TCRdb ran MiXCR on the PCR reads and lists one entry per CDR3 protein. The data contain around 10,000 distinct CDR3 sequences, around 30% of them seen just once; the ten biggest clones take up roughly a quarter. These receptors are not linked to any known antigen. Sequenced: CD4+ T cells from blood, cultured in vitro. The receptors were gathered from a human donor in good health. CDR3s include the opening cysteine and the closing phenylalanine or tryptophan. Fields, in order: D gene, clone size, V gene, J gene, CDR3 protein, CDR3 DNA. D genes are given only for firm matches. Not every row has a clone size; where given, it reads once, few, many or a size class.

D: TRBD2; size: NA; V: TRBV27; J: TRBJ2-7; CDR3: CASSPTSGYRYF; DNA: TGTGCCAGCAGCCCTACTAGCGGGTATCGGTACTTC
D: NA; size: few; V: TRBV6-1; J: TRBJ2-1; CDR3: CASSARGSASTIAYNEQFF; DNA: TGTGCCAGCAGTGCTAGGGGGAGCGCATCCACAATCGCCTACAATGAGCAGTTCTTC
D: NA; size: NA; V: TRBV2; J: TRBJ2-3; CDR3: CASSPTGITDTQYF; DNA: TGTGCCAGCAGTCCGACTGGAATCACAGATACGCAGTATTTT
D: NA; size: NA; V: TRBV6-5; J: TRBJ1-3; CDR3: CASSYLGLYSGNTIYF; DNA: TGTGCCAGCAGTTACCTAGGACTGTACTCTGGAAACACCATATATTTT
D: TRBD2; size: NA; V: TRBV20-1; J: TRBJ2-1; CDR3: CSGVLAGGYNEQFF; DNA: TGCAGCGGCGTACTAGCGGGAGGTTACAATGAGCAGTTCTTC
D: NA; size: medium-sized; V: TRBV21-1; J: TRBJ2-7; CDR3: CASSKGGQGHSYEQYF; DNA: TGTGCCAGCAGCAAAGGGGGACAGGGTCACTCCTACGAGCAGTACTTC
D: NA; size: few; V: TRBV20-1; J: TRBJ1-2; CDR3: CSARGGVRGNYGYTF; DNA: TGCAGTGCTAGAGGGGGGGTCCGGGGGAACTATGGCTACACCTTC
D: NA; size: few; V: TRBV5-4; J: TRBJ1-6; CDR3: CASSLLGAMWNSPLHF; DNA: TGTGCCAGCAGCTTGCTAGGGGCAATGTGGAATTCACCCCTCCACTTT
D: NA; size: NA; V: TRBV7-9; J: TRBJ2-7; CDR3: CASSPDLGSRYF; DNA: TGTGCCAGCAGCCCCGACCTTGGCTCGCGGTACTTC
D: TRBD2; size: few; V: TRBV20-1; J: TRBJ2-7; CDR3: CSAYGLAGVGYEQYF; DNA: TGCAGTGCTTACGGACTAGCGGGAGTCGGGTACGAGCAGTACTTC
D: NA; size: NA; V: TRBV6-1; J: TRBJ2-7; CDR3: CASSPRRGIPSGEQYF; DNA: TGTGCCAGCAGCCCTCGAAGGGGGATCCCCTCGGGCGAGCAGTACTTC
D: TRBD1; size: few; V: TRBV20-1; J: TRBJ2-2; CDR3: CSARVQGAIGELFF; DNA: TGCAGTGCTAGGGTACAGGGGGCAATCGGGGAGCTGTTTTTT
D: NA; size: few; V: TRBV6-5; J: TRBJ2-5; CDR3: CASSYSPSAETQYF; DNA: TGTGCCAGCAGTTACTCGCCTAGCGCAGAGACCCAGTACTTC